This T cell receptor beta chain stems from a study of OX40 agonist ivuxolimab in advanced cancers. Study context: Two patients with cutaneous melanoma and one with hepatocellular carcinoma, three in total, showed partial responses.

Regarding this clone: The antigen remains undetermined.

Study-wide points: Among the lowest peripheral clonal expansion occurred in 0.1-3.0 mg/kg partial responders. There were also nonresponders showing low normalized T-cell clonal expansion.

J lost 4 bases, V lost 5 bases, and 5 bases had no gene match. This CDR3 spans 14 amino acids. The germline V gene encodes CDR1 MNHEY and CDR2 SVGAGI. Measured with immunoSEQ multiplex PCR; TCRdb has only the in-frame clones, and not every one. The sample consists of some 70,000 clones, around 93% of them appearing once. The gene calls are TRBV6-5 and TRBJ1-1; 9 bases agree with TRBD1. The sequences come from CD4+ or CD8+ T cells sorted from blood, collected in a trial of the OX40 agonist ivuxolimab. This TCR was sampled from an adult with an advanced solid tumor such as melanoma, head and neck, liver or kidney cancer. CDR3 nucleotides: TGTGCCAGCAGTAGGACAGGGGACGGCACTGAAGCTTTCTTT. As protein: CASSRTGDGTEAFF.